Listed here are 9 T cell receptor beta chains from one sample, sequenced in a study of OX40 agonist ivuxolimab in advanced cancers. Assay used: immunoSEQ multiplex PCR; TCRdb lists only in-frame clones, some missing. The sample lists tens of thousands of clones, roughly 81% occurring once. The sequencing used CD4+ or CD8+ T cells sorted from blood, collected in a trial of the OX40 agonist ivuxolimab. The receptors were sampled from an adult with an advanced solid tumor such as melanoma, head and neck, liver or kidney cancer.

The chain joins TRBV5-1 to TRBJ2-1; D is unclear. V lost 2 bases and J 8 bases, leaving 14 bases between the germline ends. The CDR3 is 14 amino acids. Germline CDR1 SGHRS, CDR2 YFSETQ. CDR3 protein: CASSLGSLFDEQFF. The CDR3 coding sequence is TGCGCCAGCAGCTTAGGTAGTCTTTTTGATGAGCAGTTCTTC.

The chain combines TRBV5-6 with TRBJ1-2; a possible D gene is TRBD1 (5 bases). This CDR3 is 14 amino acids long. CDR1 and CDR2 (germline): SGHDT, YYEEEE. Trimming left V 4 bases short and J 1 base short, with 11 bases between. In nucleotides, the CDR3 is TGTGCCAGCAGCCCCCTCGGGGGTAACTATGGCTACACCTTC. Protein product: CASSPLGGNYGYTF.

This chain connects TRBV7-2 to TRBJ2-7; perhaps D is TRBD1 or TRBD2 (5 bases each). The CDR3 runs 14 residues. V was clipped by 5 bases and J by 3 bases, with 14 bases between them. CDR1 SGHTA and CDR2 FQGNSA come from the germline V gene. The CDR3 DNA sequence: TGTGCCAGCAGCGTCGGGACGCTTCTCTACGAGCAGTACTTC. Amino acid sequence: CASSVGTLLYEQYF.

V usage is TRBV28 and J usage is TRBJ2-1, with TRBD2 matching 13 bases. Trimming took 6 bases from V and 4 from J; bases not matched to a gene: 6. This CDR3 region has 16 residues. Germline assignment: CDR1 MDHEN and CDR2 SYDVKM. The CDR3 is CASRPTSGRGYNEQFF. The CDR3 coding sequence is TGTGCCAGCAGGCCTACTAGCGGGAGGGGTTACAATGAGCAGTTCTTC.

The chain couples TRBV2 to TRBJ2-1; TRBD2 matches at 8 bases. The CDR3 is 15 residues long. The germline gives CDR1 SNHLY, CDR2 FYNNEI. Unmatched junction bases numbered 10, after V lost 5 bases and J lost 7 bases. The CDR3, as DNA: TGTGCCAGCAGTTCGTTAGCGGGGAGGCTTAATGAGCAGTTCTTC. Its protein is CASSSLAGRLNEQFF.

This chain joins TRBV2 and TRBJ2-2; 10 positions match TRBD1. Germline CDR1 and CDR2: SNHLY and FYNNEI. Trimming cost V 7 bases and J 6 bases; bases outside gene matches: 8. CDR3 length equals 15 residues. The CDR3 loop is CASMRQGAVAGELFF. DNA for the CDR3: TGTGCCAGCATGAGACAGGGGGCTGTGGCCGGGGAGCTGTTTTTT. Supplemented by reference TRBV2 and TRBJ2-2, the full variable domain reads EPEVTQTPSHQVTQMGQEVILRCVPISNHLYFYWYRQILGQKVEFLVSFYNNEISEKSEIFDDQFSVERPDGSNFTLKIRSTKLEDSAMYFCASMRQGAVAGELFFGEGSRLTVL.

This clone ranks as medium-sized. The rearrangement uses TRBV4-1 and TRBJ2-7; 11 nucleotides line up with TRBD2. CDR1 and CDR2 from the germline V gene are MGHRA and YSYEKL. The CDR3 contains 16 residues. Unmatched junction bases numbered 9, after V lost 2 bases and J lost 6 bases. The CDR3 nucleotides read TGCGCCAGCAGCCAACCACTAGCGGGAGCGCCCGGCGAGCAGTACTTC. This encodes CASSQPLAGAPGEQYF.

The chain combines TRBV6-5 with TRBJ2-2, with 7 bases that match TRBD2. The CDR3 spans 13 residues. The germline V gene has CDR1 MNHEY and CDR2 SVGAGI. V was clipped by 6 bases and J by 5 bases; unmatched bases: 3. In nucleotides, the CDR3 is TGTGCCAGCAGGGGGGGGAGGACCGGGGAGCTGTTTTTT. As protein: CASRGGRTGELFF.

The rearrangement joins TRBV6-5 to TRBJ2-6; D is unresolved. The V gene's germline CDR1 is MNHEY and CDR2 SVGAGI. V dropped 2 bases and J dropped 0 bases, with 8 bases sitting between them. This CDR3 is 16 amino acids long. The CDR3 protein is CASSYTPVSGANVLTF. In DNA, the CDR3 is TGTGCCAGCAGTTACACCCCCGTCTCTGGGGCCAACGTCCTGACTTTC.